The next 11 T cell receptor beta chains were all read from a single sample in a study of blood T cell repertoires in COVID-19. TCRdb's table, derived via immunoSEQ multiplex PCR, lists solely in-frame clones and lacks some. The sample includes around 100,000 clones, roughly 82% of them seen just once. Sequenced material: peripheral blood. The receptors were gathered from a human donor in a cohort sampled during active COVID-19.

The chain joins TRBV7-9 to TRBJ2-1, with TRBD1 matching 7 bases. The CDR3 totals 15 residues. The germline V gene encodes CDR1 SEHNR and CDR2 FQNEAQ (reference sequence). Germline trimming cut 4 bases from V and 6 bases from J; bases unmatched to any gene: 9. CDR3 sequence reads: CASSSARQGPNEQFF. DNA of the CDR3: TGTGCCAGCAGCTCCGCCCGACAGGGTCCCAATGAGCAGTTCTTC.

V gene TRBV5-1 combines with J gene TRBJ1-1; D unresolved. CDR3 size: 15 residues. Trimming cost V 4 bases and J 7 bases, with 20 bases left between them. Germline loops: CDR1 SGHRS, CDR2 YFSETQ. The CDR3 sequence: CASSPRQESSHEAFF. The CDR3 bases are TGCGCCAGCAGCCCACGACAAGAGAGTTCGCATGAAGCTTTCTTT.

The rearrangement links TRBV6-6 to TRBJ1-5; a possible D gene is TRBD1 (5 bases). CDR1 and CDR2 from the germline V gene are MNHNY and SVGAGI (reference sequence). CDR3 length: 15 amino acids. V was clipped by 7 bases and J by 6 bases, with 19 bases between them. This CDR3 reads CASTKEGRVTQPQHF. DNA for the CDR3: TGTGCCAGCACCAAGGAGGGGAGGGTGACTCAGCCCCAGCATTTT.

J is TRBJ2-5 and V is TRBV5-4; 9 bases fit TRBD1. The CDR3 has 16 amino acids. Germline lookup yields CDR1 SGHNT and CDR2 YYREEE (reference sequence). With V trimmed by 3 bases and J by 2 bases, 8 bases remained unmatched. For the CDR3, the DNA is TGTGCCAGCAGCTCCCAGACAGGGGGTGATCAAGAGACCCAGTACTTC. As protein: CASSSQTGGDQETQYF. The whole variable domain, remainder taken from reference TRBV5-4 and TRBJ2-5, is ETGVTQSPTHLIKTRGQQVTLRCSSQSGHNTVSWYQQALGQGPQFIFQYYREEENGRGNFPPRFSGLQFPNYSSELNVNALELDDSALYLCASSSQTGGDQETQYFGPGTRLLVL.

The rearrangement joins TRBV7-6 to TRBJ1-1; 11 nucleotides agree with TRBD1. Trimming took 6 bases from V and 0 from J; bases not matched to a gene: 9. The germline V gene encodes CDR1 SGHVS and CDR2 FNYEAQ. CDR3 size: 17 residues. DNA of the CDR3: TGTGCCAGCAGAGGGACAGGGGGTTCGGTAATGAACACTGAAGCTTTCTTT. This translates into CASRGTGGSVMNTEAFF.

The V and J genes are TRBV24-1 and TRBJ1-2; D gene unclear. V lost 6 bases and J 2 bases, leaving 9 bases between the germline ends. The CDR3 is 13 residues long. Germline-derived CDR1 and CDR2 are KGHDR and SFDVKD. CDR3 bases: TGTGCCACCAGTCCTGGCGGGAACTATGGCTACACCTTC. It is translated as CATSPGGNYGYTF.

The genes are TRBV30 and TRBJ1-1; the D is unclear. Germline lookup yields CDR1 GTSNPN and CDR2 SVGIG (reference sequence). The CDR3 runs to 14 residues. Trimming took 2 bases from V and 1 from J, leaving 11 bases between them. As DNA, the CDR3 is TGTGCCTGGAGTAAGCCCCGGGGGAACACTGAAGCTTTCTTT. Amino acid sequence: CAWSKPRGNTEAFF.

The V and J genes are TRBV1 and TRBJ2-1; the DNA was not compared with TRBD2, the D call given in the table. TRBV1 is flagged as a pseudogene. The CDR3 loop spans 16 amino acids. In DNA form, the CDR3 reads TGCACCAGCAGCCAAGATCCGGCTAGCGGGGGCAATGAGCAGTTCTTC. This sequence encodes CTSSQDPASGGNEQFF.

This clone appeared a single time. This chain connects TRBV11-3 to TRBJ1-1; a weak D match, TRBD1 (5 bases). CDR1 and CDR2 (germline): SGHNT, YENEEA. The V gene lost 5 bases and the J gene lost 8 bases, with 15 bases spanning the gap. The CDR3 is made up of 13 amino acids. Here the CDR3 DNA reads TGTGCCAGCAGCCCCGGGACTCCAACCGAAGCTTTCTTT. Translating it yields CASSPGTPTEAFF.

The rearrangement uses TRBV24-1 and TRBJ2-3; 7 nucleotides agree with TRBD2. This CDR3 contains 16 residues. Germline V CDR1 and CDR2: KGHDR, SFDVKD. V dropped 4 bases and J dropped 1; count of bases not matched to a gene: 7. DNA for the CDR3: TGTGCCACCAGTGAATGGCTAGCGGTTCGCACAGATACGCAGTATTTT. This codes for CATSEWLAVRTDTQYF.

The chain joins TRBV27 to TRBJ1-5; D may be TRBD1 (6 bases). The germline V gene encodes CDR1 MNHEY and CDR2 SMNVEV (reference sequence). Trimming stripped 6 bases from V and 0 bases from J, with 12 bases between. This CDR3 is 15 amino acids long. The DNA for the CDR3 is TGTGCCAGCAGACTGGACAGCTATAGCAATCAGCCCCAGCATTTT. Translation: CASRLDSYSNQPQHF.